This TCR beta chain was captured by sequencing in a study of shared T cell receptors in the human thymus. The CDR3 consists of 19 residues. From germline, CDR1 is SGHRS and CDR2 YFSETQ. The ends lost 0 bases at V and 7 bases at J; junction bases unmatched: 19. The table came from immunoSEQ multiplex PCR; TCRdb's copy has only in-frame clones and leaves some out. Altogether about 380,000 clones are present, 95% being singletons, with the ten largest covering roughly 0.021%. This receptor was identified in a human donor. Source material: thymocytes. The J gene is TRBJ2-5, the V gene TRBV5-1; 9 bases line up with TRBD2. As DNA, the CDR3 is TGCGCCAGCAGCTTGGCGGGCGGGAGGGCCGATTGGGCCTCCGGGACCCAGTACTTC. Its protein product is CASSLAGGRADWASGTQYF.